The T cell receptor beta chain under discussion was sequenced for a study of identical twins. Study outcomes and limitations: High-abundance cord blood beta clonotypes had fewer insertions; memory repertoires showed none.

V shed 4 bases and J shed 4 bases, with 13 bases lying between them. The CDR3 sequence is 15 residues long. Germline V CDR1 and CDR2: WNHNN, SYGVQD (reference sequence). cDNA carried unique molecular identifiers, and a universal primer site was added by template switching. TCRdb re-derived calls from the 5' RACE reads in MiXCR, one entry per CDR3 protein. Altogether 700,000 or so distinct CDR3 sequences are present, approximately 9% being singletons, with the ten largest covering around 0.98%. For this clonotype: Its cognate antigen is unknown.

These data are also associated with another study on yellow fever vaccine responses in identical twins.

The chain combines TRBV10-1 with TRBJ2-2; D is undetermined. The sequence was obtained from a woman between 18 and 30 years old in good health. Sequencing was done on a sample of PBMCs. The CDR3 loop reads CASSVQPLGTGELFF. For the CDR3, the DNA is TGCGCCAGCAGTGTACAGCCTTTGGGCACCGGGGAGCTGTTTTTT.